One and the same sample provided the 30 T cell receptor beta chains below, sequenced in a study of shared clonotypes between healthy human individuals. Only in-frame clones appear in the TCRdb table, and some are missing; sequencing was by immunoSEQ multiplex PCR. The table shows some 1,600,000 clones, with about 98% occurring only once. Material for sequencing was naive CD4+ T cells sorted from blood. Sample subset: CD45RA+ positively selected. The receptors stem from a man under 40 in good health.

The CDR3 DNA follows: TGTGCCAGCAGCTTAGAACCACTACCCACCTACGAGCAGTACTTC. Protein product: CASSLEPLPTYEQYF. The chain carries TRBV5-5 and TRBJ2-7; no clear D gene. The CDR3 totals 15 residues. Germline-derived CDR1 and CDR2 are SGHKS and YYEKEE (reference sequence). V lost 2 bases to trimming and J lost 2 bases, with 14 bases between them.

The chain couples TRBV6-4 to TRBJ2-7; 9 nucleotides line up with TRBD1. V gave up 7 bases and J gave up 2 bases; unmatched junction bases: 9. In germline, CDR1 is MRHNA, CDR2 SNTAGT. This CDR3 region has 15 residues. This CDR3 reads CASIFPRQGAYEQYF. Written as DNA, the CDR3 is TGTGCCAGCATCTTCCCGAGACAGGGGGCCTACGAGCAGTACTTC.

The chain recombines TRBV4-3 with TRBJ1-2; D remains unclear. The CDR3 loop spans 13 amino acids. With 0 bases removed from V and 4 bases from J, the gap between germline ends came to 6 bases. Germline V CDR1 and CDR2: LGHNA, YSLEER. The chain's CDR3 is CASSQDGPYGYTF. CDR3 DNA sequence: TGCGCCAGCAGCCAAGACGGTCCCTATGGCTACACCTTC.

CDR3 coding DNA: TGTGCCAGCAGCGTAGAGAACAGCCGCGGCGAGCAGTACTTC. This codes for CASSVENSRGEQYF. The chain employs TRBV9 and TRBJ2-7; D is ambiguous. Trimming cost V 0 bases and J 6 bases, with 13 bases left between them. Germline loops: CDR1 SGDLS, CDR2 YYNGEE. The CDR3 consists of 14 residues.

The chain is built from TRBV27 and TRBJ2-7; D remains ambiguous. Germline assignment: CDR1 MNHEY and CDR2 SMNVEV (reference sequence). The V gene lost 0 bases and the J gene lost 5 bases, with 14 bases spanning the gap. This CDR3 contains 15 residues. The CDR3 coding sequence is TGTGCCAGCAGTTTATCGTTAATGTTAGGCGACGAGCAGTACTTC. It specifies CASSLSLMLGDEQYF.

The chain carries TRBV2 and TRBJ2-3; D is ambiguous. V dropped 5 bases and J dropped 1 base, with 13 bases sitting between them. Germline-derived CDR1 and CDR2 are SNHLY and FYNNEI. The CDR3 runs to 15 residues. The CDR3 nucleotides read TGTGCCAGCAGTCAAGGACCCCGCGGCACAGATACGCAGTATTTT. It translates to CASSQGPRGTDTQYF.

The rearrangement uses TRBV5-1 and TRBJ1-1, with 8 nucleotides matching TRBD1. The germline V gene has CDR1 SGHRS and CDR2 YFSETQ. The CDR3 spans 15 residues. V shed 4 bases and J 2 bases; nucleotides not matched to a gene: 7. The CDR3 loop is CASSRGTGYNTEAFF. As DNA, the CDR3 is TGCGCCAGCAGCCGGGGGACAGGTTACAACACTGAAGCTTTCTTT.

In its sample, this clone was seen a few times. The chain employs TRBV25-1 and TRBJ1-2, with 10 nucleotides matching TRBD1. The trim removed 4 bases at V and 4 bases at J, leaving 0 bases unmatched. Per the germline V gene, CDR1 is MGHDK and CDR2 is SYGVNS. The length of the CDR3 is 13 residues. The CDR3 coding sequence is TGTGCCAGCAGTGGACAGGGGGCCTATGGCTACACCTTC. As protein: CASSGQGAYGYTF.

This clone is a singleton in its sample. Written as DNA, the CDR3 is TGTGCCTCTGGGGGGCCGGGGGTTCCGCCCGGGGAGCTGTTTTTT. As protein: CASGGPGVPPGELFF. J is TRBJ2-2 and V is TRBV5-4, with D possibly being TRBD1 or TRBD2 (6 bases each). The CDR3 runs 15 residues. Trimming removed 10 bases from V and 6 bases from J, with 22 bases in between. The germline V gene encodes CDR1 SGHNT and CDR2 YYREEE (reference sequence). Using reference TRBV5-4 and TRBJ2-2 for the parts outside the CDR3, the full variable domain is ETGVTQSPTHLIKTRGQQVTLRCSSQSGHNTVSWYQQALGQGPQFIFQYYREEENGRGNFPPRFSGLQFPNYSSELNVNALELDDSALYLCASGGPGVPPGELFFGEGSRLTVL.

On this clone itself: The same CDR3 is also encoded by other DNA sequences in this sample. This rearrangement joins TRBV29-1 to TRBJ1-1; D gene unclear. The CDR3 sequence is 10 residues long. Per germline, CDR1 SQVTM and CDR2 ANQGSEA. Trimming cost V 6 bases and J 1 base, with 3 bases left between them. The chain's CDR3 is CSVRNTEAFF. Written as DNA, the CDR3 is TGCAGCGTCAGGAACACTGAAGCTTTCTTT.

As DNA, the CDR3 is TGTGCCAGCAGCCAATGGTTGGGAATAGCGGGCGGAGAGACCCAGTACTTC. It yields the protein CASSQWLGIAGGETQYF. The V gene is TRBV14, the J gene TRBJ2-5; 7 bases are a match to TRBD2. The V segment lost 2 bases and the J segment 4 bases; nucleotides outside the gene matches: 13. Germline V gene data show CDR1 as SGHDN and CDR2 as FVKESK. This CDR3 has 17 residues. Combining the CDR3 with reference TRBV14 and TRBJ2-5 gives the whole variable domain EAGVTQFPSHSVIEKGQTVTLRCDPISGHDNLYWYRRVMGKEIKFLLHFVKESKQDESGMPNNRFLAERTGGTYSTLKVQPAELEDSGVYFCASSQWLGIAGGETQYFGPGTRLLVL.

The genes are TRBV7-9 and TRBJ1-1; 10 bases are shared with TRBD1. The germline V gene has CDR1 SEHNR and CDR2 FQNEAQ (reference sequence). This CDR3 is built from 16 residues. Trimming took 5 bases from V and 2 from J; bases not matched to a gene: 8. The CDR3 DNA reads as TGTGCCAGCAGCCCCGGGACAGGGGAATTCAACACTGAAGCTTTCTTT. Translation: CASSPGTGEFNTEAFF.

V and J are TRBV9 and TRBJ2-5, with TRBD2 identical over 8 bases. CDR1 is SGDLS, CDR2 YYNGEE, per germline. J lost 1 base, V lost 0 bases, and 8 bases had no gene match. CDR3 length equals 17 residues. The CDR3 bases are TGTGCCAGCAGCGTAGCTGCGGCGGGAGGAGGCCAAGAGACCCAGTACTTC. Translating it yields CASSVAAAGGGQETQYF.

Only one count was recorded for this clone. CDR3 in DNA: TGTGCCAGCAGACTTACAGGGTACACTGAAGCTTTCTTT. As protein: CASRLTGYTEAFF. The J gene is TRBJ1-1, the V gene TRBV28, with a possible D match to TRBD1 (6 bases). CDR1 is MDHEN and CDR2 is SYDVKM in the germline V gene. This CDR3 has 13 amino acids. V shed 6 bases and J shed 3 bases, with 11 bases lying between them.

V and J are TRBV28 and TRBJ2-2; 9 positions match TRBD1. CDR1 MDHEN and CDR2 SYDVKM come from the germline V gene. V shed 5 bases, J shed 7 bases, and the junction held 11 bases outside the gene matches. The CDR3 is 16 amino acids. Here the CDR3 DNA reads TGTGCCAGCAGTAAGGACAGGGGCGTTTTTCACGGGGAGCTGTTTTTT. This sequence encodes CASSKDRGVFHGELFF.

Turning to this clone: One junction end does not reproduce the germline sequence, and a read error may be involved. This chain links TRBV7-7 with TRBJ2-3; TRBD1 is a possible D gene (5 bases). This CDR3 has 15 amino acids. Germline CDR1 reads SSHAT; CDR2 reads FNYEAQ (reference sequence). The CDR3 here is CASSLTGRVADTQYF. As DNA, the CDR3 is TGTGCTAGCAGCCTCACAGGCAGGGTCGCAGATACGCAGTATTTT.

This clone appeared once. The CDR3 sequence: CASSLGFRERKETQYF. The CDR3 DNA sequence: TGTGCCAGCAGCTTAGGGTTTCGGGAGAGAAAGGAGACCCAGTACTTC. The rearrangement uses TRBV7-6 and TRBJ2-5; D perhaps matches TRBD2 (6 bases). Germline V gene lookup returns CDR1 SGHVS and CDR2 FNYEAQ. The CDR3 spans 16 residues. V was clipped by 1 base and J by 5 bases, with 17 bases between them. The variable domain in full, completed from reference TRBV7-6 and TRBJ2-5, reads GAGVSQSPRYKVTKRGQDVALRCDPISGHVSLYWYRQALGQGPEFLTYFNYEAQQDKSGLPNDRFSAERPEGSISTLTIQRTEQRDSAMYRCASSLGFRERKETQYFGPGTRLLVL.

This chain links TRBV2 with TRBJ1-5; 7 nucleotides line up with TRBD1. The ends lost 5 bases at V and 2 bases at J; junction bases unmatched: 3. The CDR3 is 14 amino acids. Germline values: CDR1 SNHLY, CDR2 FYNNEI. The chain's CDR3 is CASSTGQGNQPQHF. In nucleotides, the CDR3 is TGTGCCAGCAGTACTGGACAGGGCAATCAGCCCCAGCATTTT.

The genes are TRBV9 and TRBJ2-1, with 12 bases identical to TRBD1. Germline loops: CDR1 SGDLS, CDR2 YYNGEE. V lost 3 bases, J lost 6 bases, and 7 bases stayed unmatched. The CDR3 spans 16 residues. CDR3 sequence: CASSAQRDRGRNEQFF. The CDR3 region has the DNA TGTGCCAGCAGCGCCCAGCGGGACAGGGGGCGCAATGAGCAGTTCTTC.

V usage is TRBV6-7 and J usage is TRBJ2-2, with 10 bases aligning to TRBD1. TRBV6-7 is known as an ORF, though its function is uncertain. J gave up 5 bases and V 5 bases, and 8 bases lay outside the gene matches. This CDR3 region has 16 residues. The CDR3 DNA is TGTGCCAGCAGTACACCCGGGACAGGGGAGACCGGGGAGCTGTTTTTT. Its translation: CASSTPGTGETGELFF.

V is TRBV5-4 and J is TRBJ2-1, with TRBD2 as a possible D gene (5 bases). The CDR3 consists of 13 residues. Germline-derived CDR1 and CDR2 are SGHNT and YYREEE (reference sequence). V lost 4 bases, J lost 6 bases, and 11 bases lay in between. The CDR3, as DNA: TGTGCCAGCAGCCCGGCGGGCACCAATGAGCAGTTCTTC. This encodes CASSPAGTNEQFF.

The gene calls are TRBV7-2 and TRBJ1-3; TRBD1 matches at 8 bases. Germline values: CDR1 SGHTA, CDR2 FQGNSA. The CDR3 spans 18 residues. The ends lost 1 base at V and 4 bases at J; junction bases unmatched: 12. The CDR3 protein is CASSLVRGTGKTGNTIYF. In DNA form, the CDR3 reads TGTGCCAGCAGCTTAGTAAGGGGGACAGGCAAGACAGGAAACACCATATATTTT.

The chain links TRBV10-2 to TRBJ2-7; no clear D gene. Looked up from germline, CDR1 is WSHSY and CDR2 is SAAADI. The V end was cut by 8 bases, the J end by 1 base, with 15 bases between. This CDR3 is 14 amino acids long. The CDR3 DNA follows: TGCGCCAGCGTCCTCGGGTTCGGGTCCTACGAGCAGTACTTC. Translation: CASVLGFGSYEQYF.

A single count supports this clone. The J gene is TRBJ2-1, the V gene TRBV9; 7 nucleotides agree with TRBD2. The germline V gene encodes CDR1 SGDLS and CDR2 YYNGEE. Trimming took 5 bases from V and 1 from J; bases not matched to a gene: 9. The CDR3 totals 16 residues. The chain's CDR3 is CASSTLGLPSYNEQFF. CDR3 bases: TGTGCCAGCAGTACCTTGGGACTACCTTCCTACAATGAGCAGTTCTTC. Based on the CDR3 plus reference TRBV9 and TRBJ2-1, the full variable domain is DSGVTQTPKHLITATGQRVTLRCSPRSGDLSVYWYQQSLDQGLQFLIQYYNGEERAKGNILERFSAQQFPDLHSELNLSSLELGDSALYFCASSTLGLPSYNEQFFGPGTRLTVL.

The chain links TRBV19 to TRBJ2-5; 7 bases align to TRBD1. Germline CDR1 reads LNHDA; CDR2 reads SQIVND (reference sequence). J lost 1 base, V lost 4 bases, and 3 bases had no gene match. The CDR3 runs to 14 residues. CDR3 coding DNA: TGTGCCAGTAGTAAACAGGGGTTCCAAGAGACCCAGTACTTC. Amino acids: CASSKQGFQETQYF.

The chain has TRBV30 and TRBJ1-4; no clear D gene. The CDR3 is 13 residues long. The germline gives CDR1 GTSNPN, CDR2 SVGIG (reference sequence). The V end lost 4 bases, the J end lost 3 bases, and 9 bases lay between the germline ends. The CDR3 here is CAWMGVANEKLFF. In DNA form, the CDR3 reads TGTGCCTGGATGGGTGTAGCTAATGAAAAACTGTTTTTT.

The CDR3 here is CASSPGTSGSFDIQYF. The CDR3 coding sequence is TGTGCCAGCAGCCCAGGGACTAGCGGGAGTTTTGACATTCAGTACTTC. This rearrangement joins TRBV9 to TRBJ2-4; 14 positions agree with TRBD2. Unmatched junction bases numbered 8, after V lost 4 bases and J lost 8 bases. CDR3 length: 16 amino acids. The germline V gene has CDR1 SGDLS and CDR2 YYNGEE.

With regard to this clone: This CDR3 is also generated by other DNA sequences in the sample. The V call is TRBV11-3, the J call TRBJ2-3; 8 bases fit TRBD2. CDR1 and CDR2 from the germline V gene are SGHNT and YENEEA. The CDR3 spans 13 residues. Unmatched junction bases numbered 0, after V lost 1 base and J lost 6 bases. Here the CDR3 DNA reads TGTGCCAGCAGCTTAGCGGGGGGGGATACGCAGTATTTT. Amino acids: CASSLAGGDTQYF.

The gene calls are TRBV4-3 and TRBJ2-4; TRBD2 matches 7 bases. J was trimmed by 9 bases and V by 0 bases; bases with no gene match: 14. Per germline, CDR1 LGHNA and CDR2 YSLEER. CDR3 length equals 17 residues. The CDR3 sequence is CASSQDQGGGGFGIQYF. CDR3 DNA: TGCGCCAGCAGCCAAGATCAGGGCGGCGGGGGTTTTGGCATTCAGTACTTC.

The chain joins TRBV9 to TRBJ2-7; the D gene is possibly TRBD1 (6 bases). Germline loops: CDR1 SGDLS, CDR2 YYNGEE. The CDR3 contains 12 residues. With 4 bases removed from V and 6 bases from J, the gap between germline ends came to 11 bases. CDR3 nucleotide sequence: TGTGCCAGCAGCTCACTAGGGGGCGAGCAGTACTTC. It yields the protein CASSSLGGEQYF.